These T cell receptor beta chains were read from a single sample in a study of blood T cell repertoires in COVID-19. Profiling relied on immunoSEQ multiplex PCR, and the TCRdb table lists in-frame clones only, not all of them. The sample records 60,000 or so clones, approximately 78% being singletons. Sequences were obtained from peripheral blood. These receptor sequences come from a human donor in a cohort sampled during active COVID-19. The CDR3 runs from the conserved cysteine through the conserved F or W. Each record gives: clone size, J gene, D gene, V gene, CDR3 protein, CDR3 DNA. D genes are given only for firm matches. Part of the rows lack a size; the others show once, few, many or a class for expanded clones.

abundance: .; j_gene: TRBJ2-3; d_gene: TRBD2; v_gene: TRBV20-1; CDR3aa: CSASIAGLTDTQYF; CDR3nt: TGCAGTGCTAGTATAGCGGGGCTCACAGATACGCAGTATTTT
abundance: .; j_gene: TRBJ1-3; d_gene: .; v_gene: TRBV5-1; CDR3aa: CASSKDSSGNTIYF; CDR3nt: TGCGCCAGCAGCAAAGACAGCTCTGGAAACACCATATATTTT
abundance: few; j_gene: TRBJ1-1; d_gene: .; v_gene: TRBV5-4; CDR3aa: CASSLAGRSGTEAFF; CDR3nt: TGTGCCAGCAGCTTGGCCGGTAGATCGGGAACTGAAGCTTTCTTT
abundance: .; j_gene: TRBJ2-3; d_gene: .; v_gene: TRBV6-5; CDR3aa: CASSLDRLSTDTQYF; CDR3nt: TGTGCCAGCAGCCTAGACCGGTTAAGCACAGATACGCAGTATTTT
abundance: .; j_gene: TRBJ1-2; d_gene: .; v_gene: TRBV19; CDR3aa: CASSPTGSRQGYTF; CDR3nt: TGTGCCAGTAGTCCCACCGGGTCAAGACAGGGCTACACCTTC
abundance: .; j_gene: TRBJ2-2; d_gene: TRBD1; v_gene: TRBV18; CDR3aa: CASSPKQVQGAPGELFF; CDR3nt: TGTGCCAGCTCACCTAAGCAGGTCCAGGGGGCTCCGGGGGAGCTGTTTTTT
abundance: .; j_gene: TRBJ2-5; d_gene: .; v_gene: TRBV11-2; CDR3aa: CASSLNRAETQYF; CDR3nt: TGTGCCAGCAGCTTAAACAGGGCCGAGACCCAGTACTTC
abundance: .; j_gene: TRBJ1-1; d_gene: TRBD1; v_gene: TRBV6-5; CDR3aa: CASRPGQGNTEAFF; CDR3nt: TGTGCCAGCAGGCCGGGACAGGGGAACACTGAAGCTTTCTTT
abundance: .; j_gene: TRBJ1-4; d_gene: TRBD1; v_gene: TRBV10-2; CDR3aa: CASSVWDRDEKLFF; CDR3nt: TGCGCCAGCAGTGTCTGGGACAGGGATGAAAAACTGTTTTTT
abundance: few; j_gene: TRBJ2-5; d_gene: .; v_gene: TRBV6-5; CDR3aa: CASSATRLTQETQYF; CDR3nt: TGTGCCAGCAGCGCGACGAGGCTAACCCAAGAGACCCAGTACTTC
abundance: .; j_gene: TRBJ2-3; d_gene: TRBD2; v_gene: TRBV20-1; CDR3aa: CSASGLAGGRAQYF; CDR3nt: TGCAGTGCTAGTGGGCTAGCGGGGGGTCGGGCGCAGTATTTT
abundance: .; j_gene: TRBJ1-5; d_gene: .; v_gene: TRBV5-1; CDR3aa: CASSLGAGYQPQHF; CDR3nt: TGCGCCAGCAGCTTGGGGGCAGGTTATCAGCCCCAGCATTTT
abundance: .; j_gene: TRBJ2-1; d_gene: TRBD2; v_gene: TRBV28; CDR3aa: CASSLGRPVLGGGNNEQFF; CDR3nt: TGTGCCAGCAGTTTAGGACGACCCGTTTTGGGGGGGGGAAACAATGAGCAGTTCTTC
abundance: .; j_gene: TRBJ1-2; d_gene: .; v_gene: TRBV20-1; CDR3aa: CSAPLDGYTF; CDR3nt: TGCAGTGCACCACTAGACGGCTACACCTTC
abundance: .; j_gene: TRBJ2-2; d_gene: .; v_gene: TRBV3-1/TRBV3-2; CDR3aa: CASSQEGRGYAGELFF; CDR3nt: TGTGCCAGCAGCCAAGAGGGCCGGGGTTACGCCGGGGAGCTGTTTTTT
abundance: .; j_gene: TRBJ2-1; d_gene: TRBD2; v_gene: TRBV5-1; CDR3aa: CASTLRGRGNEQFF; CDR3nt: TGCGCCAGCACTTTGCGGGGGAGGGGCAATGAGCAGTTCTTC
abundance: many; j_gene: TRBJ2-3; d_gene: TRBD2; v_gene: TRBV5-1; CDR3aa: CASSLGSGGPMDTQYF; CDR3nt: TGCGCCAGCAGCTTGGGTAGCGGGGGCCCCATGGATACGCAGTATTTT
abundance: .; j_gene: TRBJ1-2; d_gene: TRBD1; v_gene: TRBV11-2; CDR3aa: CASSLVGQAYGYTF; CDR3nt: TGTGCCAGCAGCTTAGTGGGACAGGCCTATGGCTACACCTTC
abundance: .; j_gene: TRBJ2-1; d_gene: .; v_gene: TRBV2; CDR3aa: CASTLASYNEQFF; CDR3nt: TGTGCCAGCACTCTAGCTTCCTACAATGAGCAGTTCTTC
abundance: .; j_gene: TRBJ1-5; d_gene: .; v_gene: TRBV20-1; CDR3aa: CSASGGGAQHF; CDR3nt: TGCAGTGCTAGCGGTGGCGGGGCCCAGCATTTT
abundance: .; j_gene: TRBJ2-5; d_gene: .; v_gene: TRBV6-5; CDR3aa: CASSYFTGIQETQYF; CDR3nt: TGTGCCAGCAGTTACTTCACCGGGATCCAAGAGACCCAGTACTTC
abundance: few; j_gene: TRBJ1-2; d_gene: .; v_gene: TRBV6-5; CDR3aa: CASSSGLREVGYGYTF; CDR3nt: TGTGCCAGCAGTTCGGGACTCAGGGAAGTCGGCTATGGCTACACCTTC
abundance: .; j_gene: TRBJ2-3; d_gene: .; v_gene: TRBV9; CDR3aa: CASSVGVGTSTDTQYF; CDR3nt: TGTGCCAGCAGCGTAGGGGTCGGGACTAGCACAGATACGCAGTATTTT
abundance: .; j_gene: TRBJ2-3; d_gene: .; v_gene: TRBV18; CDR3aa: CASSPSVGDVADTQYF; CDR3nt: TGTGCCAGCTCACCATCGGTAGGAGACGTAGCAGATACGCAGTATTTT
abundance: .; j_gene: TRBJ1-4; d_gene: .; v_gene: TRBV18; CDR3aa: CASSLGGTVEEKLFF; CDR3nt: TGTGCCAGCTCCCTCGGCGGGACGGTGGAGGAAAAACTGTTTTTT
abundance: .; j_gene: TRBJ2-1; d_gene: TRBD2; v_gene: TRBV5-8; CDR3aa: CASSKVAGISYNEQFF; CDR3nt: TGTGCCAGCAGCAAGGTAGCGGGGATCTCCTACAATGAGCAGTTCTTC
abundance: .; j_gene: TRBJ2-2; d_gene: .; v_gene: TRBV5-1; CDR3aa: CASSLASSLANTGELFF; CDR3nt: TGCGCCAGCAGCTTGGCTTCCTCTCTAGCGAACACCGGGGAGCTGTTTTTT
abundance: .; j_gene: TRBJ1-6; d_gene: .; v_gene: TRBV7-2; CDR3aa: CASTRGNSPLHF; CDR3nt: TGTGCCAGCACCCGGGGGAATTCACCCCTCCACTTT
abundance: .; j_gene: TRBJ1-6; d_gene: TRBD1; v_gene: TRBV6-2/TRBV6-3; CDR3aa: CASSVTGENSPLHF; CDR3nt: TGTGCCAGCAGTGTGACAGGGGAAAATTCACCCCTCCACTTT
abundance: .; j_gene: TRBJ1-3; d_gene: TRBD1; v_gene: TRBV6-5; CDR3aa: CATGTAAGNTIYF; CDR3nt: TGTGCCACCGGGACAGCAGCTGGAAACACCATATATTTT
abundance: once; j_gene: TRBJ2-5; d_gene: .; v_gene: TRBV10-3; CDR3aa: CAISPGQITETQYF; CDR3nt: TGTGCCATCAGTCCGGGACAAATAACAGAGACCCAGTACTTC
abundance: .; j_gene: TRBJ1-4; d_gene: TRBD1; v_gene: TRBV4-1; CDR3aa: CASSQDSLRTGYRKLFF; CDR3nt: TGCGCCAGCAGCCAAGATTCCCTCCGGACAGGGTACCGAAAACTGTTTTTT
abundance: .; j_gene: TRBJ1-5; d_gene: .; v_gene: TRBV27; CDR3aa: CASSLGVTGNQPQHF; CDR3nt: TGTGCCAGCAGTTTAGGGGTGACAGGCAATCAGCCCCAGCATTTT
abundance: .; j_gene: TRBJ2-3; d_gene: .; v_gene: TRBV24-1; CDR3aa: CATSGILFTDTQYF; CDR3nt: TGTGCCACCAGCGGGATTTTATTCACAGATACGCAGTATTTT
abundance: .; j_gene: TRBJ1-2; d_gene: .; v_gene: TRBV6-1; CDR3aa: CASSDPDTGTYGYTF; CDR3nt: TGTGCCAGCAGTGACCCTGACACCGGCACCTATGGCTACACCTTC
abundance: .; j_gene: TRBJ1-3; d_gene: .; v_gene: TRBV6-5; CDR3aa: CASTAGGNTIYF; CDR3nt: TGTGCCAGCACTGCGGGTGGAAACACCATATATTTT
abundance: .; j_gene: TRBJ1-2; d_gene: .; v_gene: TRBV15; CDR3aa: CATSRDLLRTTNNYGYTF; CDR3nt: TGTGCCACCAGCAGAGATCTCCTCAGGACAACGAACAACTATGGCTACACCTTC
abundance: once; j_gene: TRBJ1-1; d_gene: .; v_gene: TRBV18; CDR3aa: CASSPLQGSNTEAFF; CDR3nt: TGTGCCAGCTCACCCCTACAGGGATCGAACACTGAAGCTTTCTTT
abundance: once; j_gene: TRBJ2-2; d_gene: .; v_gene: TRBV18; CDR3aa: CASSPRSQGDTGELFF; CDR3nt: TGTGCCAGCTCACCACGGTCACAGGGTGACACCGGGGAGCTGTTTTTT
abundance: .; j_gene: TRBJ1-3; d_gene: .; v_gene: TRBV28; CDR3aa: CASKTGSSGNTIYF; CDR3nt: TGTGCCAGCAAAACAGGGAGCTCTGGAAACACCATATATTTT
abundance: .; j_gene: TRBJ1-6; d_gene: TRBD1; v_gene: TRBV2; CDR3aa: CASSSRTGRDSPLHF; CDR3nt: TGTGCCAGCAGTTCTCGGACAGGAAGGGATTCACCCCTCCACTTT
abundance: .; j_gene: TRBJ2-5; d_gene: .; v_gene: TRBV2; CDR3aa: CASRRDQGETQYF; CDR3nt: TGTGCCAGCAGGCGGGACCAAGGGGAGACCCAGTACTTC
abundance: .; j_gene: TRBJ1-1; d_gene: .; v_gene: TRBV21-1; CDR3aa: CASSKAYPRDTEAFF; CDR3nt: TGTGCCAGCAGCAAAGCTTATCCCCGTGACACTGAAGCTTTCTTT
abundance: .; j_gene: TRBJ1-1; d_gene: TRBD1; v_gene: TRBV24-1; CDR3aa: CATRDSHNTEAFF; CDR3nt: TGTGCCACTCGGGACAGCCATAACACTGAAGCTTTCTTT
abundance: .; j_gene: TRBJ2-2; d_gene: .; v_gene: TRBV5-4; CDR3aa: CASSLLTAGELFF; CDR3nt: TGTGCCAGCAGCTTGCTAACAGCCGGGGAGCTGTTTTTT
abundance: .; j_gene: TRBJ2-5; d_gene: .; v_gene: TRBV7-2; CDR3aa: CASSLVTDFQETQYF; CDR3nt: TGTGCCAGCAGCTTAGTAACCGACTTCCAAGAGACCCAGTACTTC
abundance: .; j_gene: TRBJ2-6; d_gene: .; v_gene: TRBV5-1; CDR3aa: CASGSGSAGANVLTF; CDR3nt: TGCGCCAGCGGCTCGGGGAGTGCTGGGGCCAACGTCCTGACTTTC
abundance: .; j_gene: TRBJ2-3; d_gene: .; v_gene: TRBV11-2; CDR3aa: CASSFAQGGGADTQYF; CDR3nt: TGTGCCAGCAGCTTCGCACAAGGGGGGGGAGCAGATACGCAGTATTTT
abundance: few; j_gene: TRBJ2-7; d_gene: .; v_gene: TRBV15; CDR3aa: CATSREVGVNYEQYF; CDR3nt: TGTGCCACCAGCAGAGAAGTAGGGGTCAACTACGAGCAGTACTTC
abundance: .; j_gene: TRBJ1-6; d_gene: .; v_gene: TRBV7-2; CDR3aa: CASSLAPGADYNSPLHF; CDR3nt: TGTGCCAGCAGCTTAGCGCCAGGGGCCGACTATAATTCACCCCTCCACTTT
abundance: .; j_gene: TRBJ2-1; d_gene: .; v_gene: TRBV3-1/TRBV3-2; CDR3aa: CASSRIRESSYNEQFF; CDR3nt: TGTGCCAGCAGCCGCATCCGGGAGAGCTCCTACAATGAGCAGTTCTTC
abundance: .; j_gene: TRBJ1-1; d_gene: TRBD1; v_gene: TRBV10-3; CDR3aa: CAISDPDRGRYTEAFF; CDR3nt: TGTGCCATCAGTGACCCCGACAGGGGGCGGTACACTGAAGCTTTCTTT
abundance: .; j_gene: TRBJ1-4; d_gene: .; v_gene: TRBV4-1; CDR3aa: CASSQANEKLFF; CDR3nt: TGCGCCAGCAGCCAGGCAAATGAAAAACTGTTTTTT
abundance: .; j_gene: TRBJ1-4; d_gene: TRBD1; v_gene: TRBV3-1/TRBV3-2; CDR3aa: CASSLDRGELFF; CDR3nt: TGTGCCAGCAGTCTGGACAGGGGGGAACTGTTTTTT
abundance: once; j_gene: TRBJ1-1; d_gene: TRBD1; v_gene: TRBV4-3; CDR3aa: CASSRKGGQGKTEAFF; CDR3nt: TGCGCCAGCAGCCGGAAGGGGGGACAGGGAAAAACTGAAGCTTTCTTT
abundance: .; j_gene: TRBJ1-1; d_gene: .; v_gene: TRBV5-1; CDR3aa: CASSATPQGNTEAFF; CDR3nt: TGCGCCAGCAGCGCCACCCCCCAGGGGAACACTGAAGCTTTCTTT
abundance: .; j_gene: TRBJ2-3; d_gene: TRBD2; v_gene: TRBV11-2; CDR3aa: CASSLDPSSGGPINTQYF; CDR3nt: TGTGCCAGCAGCCTTGATCCCTCTAGCGGGGGCCCCATTAATACGCAGTATTTT
abundance: .; j_gene: TRBJ1-6; d_gene: .; v_gene: TRBV6-1; CDR3aa: CASSDSRSYNSPLHF; CDR3nt: TGTGCCAGCAGTGATAGTCGCTCCTATAATTCACCCCTCCACTTT
abundance: .; j_gene: TRBJ2-3; d_gene: .; v_gene: TRBV30; CDR3aa: CAWTPTEDTQYF; CDR3nt: TGTGCCTGGACACCGACGGAGGATACGCAGTATTTT
abundance: .; j_gene: TRBJ2-2; d_gene: TRBD2; v_gene: TRBV3-1/TRBV3-2; CDR3aa: CASSQALPLAPDTGELFF; CDR3nt: TGTGCCAGCAGCCAAGCCCTACCACTAGCGCCCGACACCGGGGAGCTGTTTTTT